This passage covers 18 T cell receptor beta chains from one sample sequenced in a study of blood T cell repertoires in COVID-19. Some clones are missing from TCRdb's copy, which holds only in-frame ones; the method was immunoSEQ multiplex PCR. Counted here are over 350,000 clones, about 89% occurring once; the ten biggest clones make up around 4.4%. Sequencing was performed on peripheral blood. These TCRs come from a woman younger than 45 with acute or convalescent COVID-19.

The chain's CDR3 is CASSSPGQTYEQYF. CDR3 nucleotides: TGTGCCAGCTCTAGCCCGGGACAGACCTACGAGCAGTACTTC. The chain is built from TRBV2 and TRBJ2-7, with TRBD1 identical over 7 bases. With 8 bases clipped from V and 2 bases from J, the junction kept 9 bases outside the gene matches. The CDR3 runs to 14 residues. CDR1 is SNHLY, CDR2 FYNNEI, per germline.

The CDR3 region is CASSAQGVYEQYF. The CDR3 DNA sequence: TGTGCCAGCAGCGCGCAGGGGGTCTACGAGCAGTACTTC. The chain uses TRBV7-9 and TRBJ2-7; 7 positions match TRBD1. Germline-derived CDR1 and CDR2 are SEHNR and FQNEAQ (reference sequence). CDR3 length equals 13 residues. V shed 5 bases, J shed 3 bases, and the junction held 4 bases outside the gene matches.

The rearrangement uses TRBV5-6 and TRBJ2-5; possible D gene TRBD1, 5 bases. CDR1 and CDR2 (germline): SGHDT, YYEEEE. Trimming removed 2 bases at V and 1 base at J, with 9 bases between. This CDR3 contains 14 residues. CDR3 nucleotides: TGTGCCAGCAGCTTCTGGGGCAGCCAAGAGACCCAGTACTTC. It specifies CASSFWGSQETQYF. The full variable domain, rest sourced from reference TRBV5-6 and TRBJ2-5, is DAGVTQSPTHLIKTRGQQVTLRCSPKSGHDTVSWYQQALGQGPQFIFQYYEEEERQRGNFPDRFSGHQFPNYSSELNVNALLLGDSALYLCASSFWGSQETQYFGPGTRLLVL.

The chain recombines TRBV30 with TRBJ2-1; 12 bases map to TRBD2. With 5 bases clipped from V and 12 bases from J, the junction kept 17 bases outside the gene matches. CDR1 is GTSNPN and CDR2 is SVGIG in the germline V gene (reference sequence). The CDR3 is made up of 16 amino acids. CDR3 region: CAWASLAGGQSVSQFF. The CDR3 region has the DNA TGTGCCTGGGCGTCACTAGCGGGGGGCCAGTCGGTCTCGCAGTTCTTC.

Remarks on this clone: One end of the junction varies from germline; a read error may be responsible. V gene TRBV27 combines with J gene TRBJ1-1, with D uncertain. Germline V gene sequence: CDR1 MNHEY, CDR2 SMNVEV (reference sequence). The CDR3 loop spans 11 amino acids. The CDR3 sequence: CASTRGYESFF. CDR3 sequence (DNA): TGTGCCAGCACTCGGGGTTATGAATCTTTCTTT.

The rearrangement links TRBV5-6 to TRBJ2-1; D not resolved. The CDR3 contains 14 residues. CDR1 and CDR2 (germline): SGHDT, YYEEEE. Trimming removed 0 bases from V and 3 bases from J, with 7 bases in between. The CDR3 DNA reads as TGTGCCAGCAGCTTGGCCGGTGTCTACAATGAGCAGTTCTTC. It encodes CASSLAGVYNEQFF.

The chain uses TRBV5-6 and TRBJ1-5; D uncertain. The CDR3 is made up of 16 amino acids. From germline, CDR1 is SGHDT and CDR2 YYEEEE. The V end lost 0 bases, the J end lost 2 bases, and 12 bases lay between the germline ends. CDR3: CASSLGGRRGNQPQHF. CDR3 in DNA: TGTGCCAGCAGCTTGGGCGGGAGAAGGGGCAATCAGCCCCAGCATTTT.

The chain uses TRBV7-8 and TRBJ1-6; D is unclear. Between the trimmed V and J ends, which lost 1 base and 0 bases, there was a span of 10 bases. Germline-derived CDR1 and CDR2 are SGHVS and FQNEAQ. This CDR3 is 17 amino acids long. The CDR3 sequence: CASSLVSPSSYNSPLHF. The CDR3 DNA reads TGTGCCAGCAGCTTAGTTTCTCCCAGCTCCTATAATTCACCCCTCCACTTT. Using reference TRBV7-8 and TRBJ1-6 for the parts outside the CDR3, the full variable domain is GAGVSQSPRYKVAKRGQDVALRCDPISGHVSLFWYQQALGQGPEFLTYFQNEAQLDKSGLPSDRFFAERPEGSVSTLKIQRTQQEDSAVYLCASSLVSPSSYNSPLHFGNGTRLTVT.

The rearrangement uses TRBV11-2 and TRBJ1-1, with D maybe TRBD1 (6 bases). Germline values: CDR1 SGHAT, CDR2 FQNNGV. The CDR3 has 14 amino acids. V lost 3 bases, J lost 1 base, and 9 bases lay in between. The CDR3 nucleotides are TGTGCCAGCAGCTTGGGGACACGGAACACTGAAGCTTTCTTT. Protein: CASSLGTRNTEAFF.

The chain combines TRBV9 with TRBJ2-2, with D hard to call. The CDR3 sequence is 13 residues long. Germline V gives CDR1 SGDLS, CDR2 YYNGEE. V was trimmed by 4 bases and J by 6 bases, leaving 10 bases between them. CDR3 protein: CASSSLPSGELFF. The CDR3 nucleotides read TGTGCCAGCAGCTCTCTCCCTTCCGGGGAGCTGTTTTTT.

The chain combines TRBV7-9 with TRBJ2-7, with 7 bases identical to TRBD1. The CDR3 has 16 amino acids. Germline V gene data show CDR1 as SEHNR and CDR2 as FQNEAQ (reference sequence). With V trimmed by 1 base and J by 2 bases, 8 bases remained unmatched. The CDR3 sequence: CASSLGFGTETYEQYF. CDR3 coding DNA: TGTGCCAGCAGCTTAGGCTTCGGGACAGAGACCTACGAGCAGTACTTC.

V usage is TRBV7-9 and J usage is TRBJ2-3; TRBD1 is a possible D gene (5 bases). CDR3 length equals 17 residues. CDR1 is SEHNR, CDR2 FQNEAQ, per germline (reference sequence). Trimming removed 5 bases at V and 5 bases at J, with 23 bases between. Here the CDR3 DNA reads TGTGCCAGCAGCCCCCAACATTTCAACAGGATGGGAGATACGCAGTATTTT. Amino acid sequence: CASSPQHFNRMGDTQYF.

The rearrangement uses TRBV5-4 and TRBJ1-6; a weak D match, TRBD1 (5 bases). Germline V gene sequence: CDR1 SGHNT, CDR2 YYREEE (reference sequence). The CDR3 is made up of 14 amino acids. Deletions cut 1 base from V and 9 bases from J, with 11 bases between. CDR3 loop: CASSLSQGGSPLHF. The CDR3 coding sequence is TGTGCCAGCAGCTTGTCGCAGGGAGGTTCACCCCTCCACTTT.

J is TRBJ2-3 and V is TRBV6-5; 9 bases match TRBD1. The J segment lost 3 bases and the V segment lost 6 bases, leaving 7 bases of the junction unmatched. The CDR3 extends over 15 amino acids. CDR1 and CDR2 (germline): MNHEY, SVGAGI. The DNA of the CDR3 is TGTGCCAGCAGGCCCGGGACAGGGATAACAGATACGCAGTATTTT. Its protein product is CASRPGTGITDTQYF.

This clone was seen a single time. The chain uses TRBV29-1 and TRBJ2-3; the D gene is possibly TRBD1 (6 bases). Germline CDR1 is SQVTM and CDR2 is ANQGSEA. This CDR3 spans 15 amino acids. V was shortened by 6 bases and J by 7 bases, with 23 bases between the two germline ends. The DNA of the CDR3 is TGCAGCGTCTGGGACATTCGTCCCTCCCTCAATACGCAGTATTTT. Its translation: CSVWDIRPSLNTQYF.

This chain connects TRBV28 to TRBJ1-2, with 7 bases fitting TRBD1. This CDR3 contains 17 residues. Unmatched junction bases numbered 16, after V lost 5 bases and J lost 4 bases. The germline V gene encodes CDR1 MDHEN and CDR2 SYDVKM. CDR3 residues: CASSVTGQTILSYGYTF. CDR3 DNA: TGTGCCAGCAGTGTGACGGGACAGACCATTCTATCCTATGGCTACACCTTC.

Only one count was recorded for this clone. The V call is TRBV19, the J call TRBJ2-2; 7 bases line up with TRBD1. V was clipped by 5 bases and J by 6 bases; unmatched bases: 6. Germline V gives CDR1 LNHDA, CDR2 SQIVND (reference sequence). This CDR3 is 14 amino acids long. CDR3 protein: CASSARGGSGELFF. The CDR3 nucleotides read TGTGCCAGTAGTGCTAGAGGGGGCTCCGGGGAGCTGTTTTTT.

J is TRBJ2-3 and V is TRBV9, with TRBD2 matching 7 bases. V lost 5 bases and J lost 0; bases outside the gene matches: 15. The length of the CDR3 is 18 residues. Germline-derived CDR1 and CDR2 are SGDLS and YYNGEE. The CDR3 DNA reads TGTGCCAGCAGTAAGGGACTAAATACCATTACTAGCACAGATACGCAGTATTTT. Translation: CASSKGLNTITSTDTQYF.